Sequencing of this TCR beta chain was carried out in a study of T cells in Graves' hyperthyroidism and ophthalmopathy. RNA transcripts yielded amplified TCR beta CDR3 regions. In the first-round RT-PCR of the TCR CDR3, the HTBI primer set was used. In TCRdb, the multiplex PCR reads were re-called with MiXCR into one record per CDR3 protein. Among over 250,000 distinct CDR3 sequences listed, about 20% were seen once. Exclusion followed for patients with uncontrolled infection, other autoimmune disease, pregnancy or lactation. Extraction of PBMCs used about 9.2 ml of fresh peripheral blood. As for this clonotype: Its target is not known.

Study-level points and caveats: The majority of expanded thyroid clonotypes above 0.001 also appeared in blood. Using 13 V-J features, a model discriminated ophthalmopathy from stable hyperthyroidism.

The CDR3 loop spans 13 amino acids. Trimming stripped 10 bases from V and 6 bases from J, with 16 bases between. The germline CDR1 and CDR2 sequences are SGHNT and YENEEA. This receptor was obtained from a man younger than 40 with Graves' ophthalmopathy. Sample: blood. The chain has TRBV11-3 and TRBJ2-1, with D unresolved. This CDR3 reads CATAQPLGNEQFF. Here the CDR3 DNA reads TGTGCCACCGCCCAGCCGCTTGGCAATGAGCAGTTCTTC.